One and the same sample provided the 8 T cell receptor beta chains below, sequenced in a study of blood T cell repertoires in COVID-19. The table came from immunoSEQ multiplex PCR; TCRdb's copy has only in-frame clones and leaves some out. The sample lists about 100,000 clones; more than 75% were seen once. The sample consisted of peripheral blood. The receptor source for this set is a human donor in a cohort sampled during active COVID-19.

The chain combines TRBV18 with TRBJ1-3; no clear D gene. The V end was cut by 2 bases, the J end by 2 bases, with 10 bases between. Germline values: CDR1 KGHSH, CDR2 LQKENI. The CDR3 has 15 amino acids. The CDR3 DNA reads TGTGCCAGCTCACCAGTCAGTTTAACTGGAAACACCATATATTTT. It specifies CASSPVSLTGNTIYF.

The chain is built from TRBV14 and TRBJ1-5, with 7 bases aligning to TRBD1. This CDR3 comprises 16 residues. Per germline, CDR1 SGHDN and CDR2 FVKESK. Trimming removed 3 bases from V and 0 bases from J; junction bases left unmatched: 5. CDR3 loop: CASSQGQLYSNQPQHF. The DNA of the CDR3 is TGTGCCAGCAGCCAGGGACAGCTATATAGCAATCAGCCCCAGCATTTT. Full variable domain (remainder filled in from reference TRBV14 and TRBJ1-5): EAGVTQFPSHSVIEKGQTVTLRCDPISGHDNLYWYRRVMGKEIKFLLHFVKESKQDESGMPNNRFLAERTGGTYSTLKVQPAELEDSGVYFCASSQGQLYSNQPQHFGDGTRLSIL.

This chain joins TRBV6-6 and TRBJ1-5; perhaps TRBD1 as D (6 bases). The CDR3 loop spans 16 amino acids. Trimming took 7 bases from V and 0 from J, leaving 16 bases between them. Germline V lookup: CDR1 MNHNY, CDR2 SVGAGI (reference sequence). The CDR3 DNA follows: TGTGCCAGCACCAAGAGGGGGGGGGATAGCAATCAGCCCCAGCATTTT. It yields the protein CASTKRGGDSNQPQHF.

This sequence joins TRBV7-2 and TRBJ2-2, with D tentatively TRBD2 (5 bases). V was pared by 5 bases and J by 1 base, with 14 bases between. The germline V gene has CDR1 SGHTA and CDR2 FQGNSA. The CDR3 loop spans 16 amino acids. The chain's CDR3 is CASSTRFGGNTGELFF. The CDR3 bases are TGTGCCAGCAGCACCCGTTTCGGAGGGAACACCGGGGAGCTGTTTTTT.

This clone was counted between two and nine times. The chain joins TRBV7-9 to TRBJ2-7, with 8 bases lining up with TRBD1. Trimming cost V 5 bases and J 5 bases; bases outside gene matches: 8. The germline CDR1 and CDR2 sequences are SEHNR and FQNEAQ (reference sequence). The CDR3 totals 14 residues. CDR3 residues: CASSKSDRADEQYF. CDR3 DNA sequence: TGTGCCAGCAGCAAATCGGACAGGGCAGACGAGCAGTACTTC.

The chain joins TRBV15 to TRBJ2-5, with 7 nucleotides matching TRBD1. V trimming: 5 bases; J trimming: 2 bases; junction bases outside the gene matches: 8. The CDR3 covers 15 residues. CDR1 is LNHNV, CDR2 YYDKDF, per germline (reference sequence). In DNA, the CDR3 is TGTGCCACCAGCGGGATGTGGGGACAGCAAGAGACCCAGTACTTC. It yields the protein CATSGMWGQQETQYF. Full variable domain (missing parts from reference TRBV15 and TRBJ2-5): DAMVIQNPRYQVTQFGKPVTLSCSQTLNHNVMYWYQQKSSQAPKLLFHYYDKDFNNEADTPDNFQSRRPNTSFCFLDIRSPGLGDTAMYLCATSGMWGQQETQYFGPGTRLLVL.

This chain uses TRBV5-1 with TRBJ2-1; perhaps TRBD2 as D (6 bases). CDR1 is SGHRS and CDR2 is YFSETQ in the germline V gene. Trimming shortened V by 0 bases and J by 1 base, and 8 bases separated the two germline ends. The CDR3 length is 15 residues. The CDR3 nucleotides are TGCGCCAGCAGCTTGGCGCTAGCGTCCTACAATGAGCAGTTCTTC. Its translation: CASSLALASYNEQFF. The whole variable domain, filled in from reference TRBV5-1 and TRBJ2-1, reads KAGVTQTPRYLIKTRGQQVTLSCSPISGHRSVSWYQQTPGQGLQFLFEYFSETQRNKGNFPGRFSGRQFSNSRSEMNVSTLELGDSALYLCASSLALASYNEQFFGPGTRLTVL.

The chain combines TRBV19 with TRBJ2-7; no definite D call. This CDR3 contains 14 residues. The V and J ends lost 5 bases and 0 bases respectively, with 11 bases between them. CDR1 is LNHDA, CDR2 SQIVND, per germline (reference sequence). The CDR3 nucleotides read TGTGCCAGTAGTCGGCACAGCCTCTCCTACGAGCAGTACTTC. It yields the protein CASSRHSLSYEQYF.